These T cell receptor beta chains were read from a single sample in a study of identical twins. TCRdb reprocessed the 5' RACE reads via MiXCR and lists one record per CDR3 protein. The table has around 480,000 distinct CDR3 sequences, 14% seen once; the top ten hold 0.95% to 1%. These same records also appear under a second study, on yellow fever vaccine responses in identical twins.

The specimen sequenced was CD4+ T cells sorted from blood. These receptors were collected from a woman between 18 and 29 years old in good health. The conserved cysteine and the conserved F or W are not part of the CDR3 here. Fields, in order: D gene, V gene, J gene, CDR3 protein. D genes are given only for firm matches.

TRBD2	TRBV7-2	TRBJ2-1	ASSFGRGEQF
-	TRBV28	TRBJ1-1	ASSLLSGGFPEAF
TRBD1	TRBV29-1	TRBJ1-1	SVETGGGTEAF
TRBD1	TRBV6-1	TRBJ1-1	ASIATGVKNTEAF
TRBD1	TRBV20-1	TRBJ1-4	SARDWGTVRNEKLF
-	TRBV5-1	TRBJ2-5	ASSPGRRQETQY
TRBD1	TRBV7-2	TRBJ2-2	ASSRGQGAWNGELF
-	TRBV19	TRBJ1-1	ASSIRRDTEAF
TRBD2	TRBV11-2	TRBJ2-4	ASSLVPSGSYENIQY
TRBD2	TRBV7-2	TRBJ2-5	ASSLRQREAQETQY
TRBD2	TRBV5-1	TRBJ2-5	ASSWTSGVETQY
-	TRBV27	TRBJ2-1	ASSLRFHNEQF
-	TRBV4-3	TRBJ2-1	ASSQALGYPSYNEQF
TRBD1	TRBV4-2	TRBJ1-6	ASSIRRTGGTSPLH
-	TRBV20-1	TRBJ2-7	SARGQAAYEQY
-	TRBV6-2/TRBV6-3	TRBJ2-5	ASHLRPEETQY
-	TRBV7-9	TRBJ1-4	ASSPSLTTNEKLF
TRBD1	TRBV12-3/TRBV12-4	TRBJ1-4	ASSLGGRGDEKLF
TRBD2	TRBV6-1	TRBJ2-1	ASRAAGIYERF
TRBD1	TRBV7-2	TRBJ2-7	ASSSTGPSEQY
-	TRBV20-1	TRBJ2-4	SASSRQGRDIQY
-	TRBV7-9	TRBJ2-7	ASSASLGEQY
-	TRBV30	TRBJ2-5	AWSQREETQY
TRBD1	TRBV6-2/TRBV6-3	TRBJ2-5	ASSWTGTGRLKETQY
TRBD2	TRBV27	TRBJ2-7	ASSFTGGPTYEQY
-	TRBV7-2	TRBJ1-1	ASSLGYGNLNTEAF
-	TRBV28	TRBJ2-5	ASSLPGGGGETQY
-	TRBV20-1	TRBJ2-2	SAPSAGELF
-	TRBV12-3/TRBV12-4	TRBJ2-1	ASKNSGVSYNEQF
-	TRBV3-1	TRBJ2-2	ASSHDGTYTGELF
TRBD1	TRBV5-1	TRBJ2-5	ASSDPRLTGVGETQY
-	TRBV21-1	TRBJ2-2	ASSYSGGSTGELF
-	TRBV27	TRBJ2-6	ASSFGETWANVLT
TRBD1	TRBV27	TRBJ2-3	ASSSSGQGEDTQY
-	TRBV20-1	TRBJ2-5	SAREDRPQETQY
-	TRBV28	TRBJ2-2	ASSRSLVGTGELF
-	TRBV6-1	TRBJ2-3	ASNGMASDSDTQY